This TCR beta chain originates from a study of T-cell reconstitution after alpha-beta-depleted transplantation in children. Study-level points and caveats: It was reported that alpha-beta T cells came from several hundred expanded graft clones (about two months after transplant).

Germline loops: CDR1 ENHRY, CDR2 SYGVKD. There are 15 residues in the CDR3. With 7 bases clipped from V and 2 bases from J, the junction kept 8 bases outside the gene matches. Of note for this clonotype: Antigen unknown.

The TCRbeta library incorporated unique molecular identifiers. One entry per CDR3 protein, called by TCRdb with MiXCR from the PCR reads. The sample holds 200,000 to 250,000 distinct CDR3 sequences, 20% to 30% seen once. Material: PBMCs, mostly from graft donor cells, obtained 360 days after TCRalphabeta/CD19-depleted stem cell transplant. The receptor's source is a female patient between 2 and 15 years old who had a stem cell transplant for congenital amegakaryocytic thrombocytopenia, so the T cells may come from the graft donor. The chain is built from TRBV10-3 and TRBJ1-3; 7 nucleotides match TRBD1. CDR3 DNA sequence: TGTGCCATCAAGGATACAGGGGATACTGGAAACACCATATATTTT. Translated: CAIKDTGDTGNTIYF.